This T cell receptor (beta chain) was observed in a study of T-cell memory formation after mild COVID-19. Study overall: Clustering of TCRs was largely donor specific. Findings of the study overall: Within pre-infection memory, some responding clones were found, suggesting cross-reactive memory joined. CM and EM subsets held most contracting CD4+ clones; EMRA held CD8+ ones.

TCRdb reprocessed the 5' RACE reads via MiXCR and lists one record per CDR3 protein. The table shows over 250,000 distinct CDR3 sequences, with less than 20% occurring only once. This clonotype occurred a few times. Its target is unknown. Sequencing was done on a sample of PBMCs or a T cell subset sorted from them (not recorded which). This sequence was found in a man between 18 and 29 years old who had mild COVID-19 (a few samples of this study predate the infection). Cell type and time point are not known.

CDR3 protein: CSARVEYRGQTQYF. In DNA, the CDR3 is TGCAGTGCTAGAGTCGAGTACAGGGGGCAGACCCAGTACTTC. The V call is TRBV20-1, the J call TRBJ2-5, with TRBD1 matching over 9 bases. This CDR3 has 14 amino acids. V shed 1 base and J 6 bases; nucleotides not matched to a gene: 6. CDR1 is DFQATT, CDR2 SNEGSKA, per germline (reference sequence).